Sequencing of this T cell receptor beta chain was carried out in a study of patients and donors after allogeneic stem cell transplantation. TCRdb used MiXCR to reprocess the RT-PCR reads, holding one entry per CDR3 protein. The sample contains approximately 250,000 distinct CDR3 sequences, roughly 13% of which appear only once. After removal of 5 bases from V and 7 bases from J, the junction contained 7 bases not matched to a gene. The CDR3 is 13 residues long. CDR1 DFQATT and CDR2 SNEGSKA come from the germline V gene (reference sequence). This chain connects TRBV20-1 to TRBJ2-4, with 8 positions matching TRBD1. The TCR originated in a human donor who was either an allogeneic HSCT recipient or a stem cell or donor lymphocyte infusion donor (not recorded which). It is not recorded whose cells these are; they may come from a transplant donor. The material sequenced was blood, either unsorted or a sorted T cell fraction (not recorded which). The CDR3 here is CSAPRGRGNIQYF. The CDR3 nucleotides read TGCAGTGCTCCCAGGGGGCGAGGGAACATTCAGTACTTC.